Described below is a single T cell receptor (beta chain) sequence and its context. The data derive from a study of low-dose radiotherapy and immunotherapy resistance in tumors. Overall study context: Each patient was administered nivolumab intravenously at 240 mg, which was a flat dose, every two weeks, along with intravenous ipilimumab at 1 mg/kg every six weeks. Covering alpha and beta chains, TRAV- and TRBV-specific primers were used for the first-strand cDNA.

Time point: after trial treatment. Treatment in this sample: LDRT plus nivolumab, ipilimumab, low-dose cyclophosphamide and aspirin (RACIN trial). Along with nivolumab and ipilimumab, donors received aspirin, low-dose cyclophosphamide and low-dose radiotherapy. TCRs were amplified for 15 to 25 PCR cycles with a constant-region primer and V-primer adapter. One entry per CDR3 protein, called by TCRdb with MiXCR from the reads. The sample has under 60,000 distinct CDR3 sequences, approximately 35% seen once. V shed 7 bases and J 10 bases; nucleotides not matched to a gene: 11. Germline values: CDR1 MDHEN, CDR2 SYDVKM. This CDR3 is built from 14 residues.

This clonotype originated in a male donor with rectosigmoid adenocarcinoma. The rearrangement joins TRBV28 to TRBJ2-1, with TRBD2 matching 9 bases. The material was PBMCs, obtained after low-dose radiotherapy plus immunotherapy. The CDR3 DNA reads as TGTGCCAGCACCGATAGCGGGAGATCCCCCGAGCAGTTCTTC. This encodes CASTDSGRSPEQFF.